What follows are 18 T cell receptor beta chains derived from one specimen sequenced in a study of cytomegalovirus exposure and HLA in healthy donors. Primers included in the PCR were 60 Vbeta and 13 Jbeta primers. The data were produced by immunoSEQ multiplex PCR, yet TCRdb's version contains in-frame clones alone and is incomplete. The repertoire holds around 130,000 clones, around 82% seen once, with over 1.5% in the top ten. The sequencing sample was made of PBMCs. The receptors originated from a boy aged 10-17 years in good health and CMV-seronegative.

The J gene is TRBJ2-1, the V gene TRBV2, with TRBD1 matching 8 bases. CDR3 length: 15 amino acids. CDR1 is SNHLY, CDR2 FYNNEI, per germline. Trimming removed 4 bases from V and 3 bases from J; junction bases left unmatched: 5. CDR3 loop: CASSVQGAVYNEQFF. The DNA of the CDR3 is TGTGCCAGCAGTGTGCAGGGGGCTGTCTACAATGAGCAGTTCTTC.

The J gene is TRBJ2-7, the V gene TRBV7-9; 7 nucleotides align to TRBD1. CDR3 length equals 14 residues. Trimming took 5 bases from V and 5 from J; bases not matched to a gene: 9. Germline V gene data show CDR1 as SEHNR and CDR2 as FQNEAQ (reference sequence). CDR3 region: CASSQTGKNDEQYF. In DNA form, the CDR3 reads TGTGCCAGCAGCCAGACAGGGAAAAATGACGAGCAGTACTTC.

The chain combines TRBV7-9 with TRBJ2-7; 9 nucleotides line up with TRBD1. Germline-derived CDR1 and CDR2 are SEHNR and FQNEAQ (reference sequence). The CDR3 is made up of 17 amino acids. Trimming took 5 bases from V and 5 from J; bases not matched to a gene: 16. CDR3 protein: CASSHRGAGTGLNEQYF. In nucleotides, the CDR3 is TGTGCCAGCAGCCATAGGGGGGCAGGGACAGGGCTGAACGAGCAGTACTTC.

CDR3 in amino acids: CASSLLTADYGYTF. As DNA, the CDR3 is TGCGCCAGCAGCTTGCTGACAGCAGACTATGGCTACACCTTC. This rearrangement joins TRBV5-1 to TRBJ1-2, with D possibly TRBD1 on 5 matching bases. In germline, CDR1 is SGHRS, CDR2 YFSETQ. Trimming took 1 base from V and 3 from J, leaving 10 bases between them. CDR3 length: 14 amino acids. Complete variable domain (other parts from reference TRBV5-1 and TRBJ1-2): KAGVTQTPRYLIKTRGQQVTLSCSPISGHRSVSWYQQTPGQGLQFLFEYFSETQRNKGNFPGRFSGRQFSNSRSEMNVSTLELGDSALYLCASSLLTADYGYTFGSGTRLTVV.

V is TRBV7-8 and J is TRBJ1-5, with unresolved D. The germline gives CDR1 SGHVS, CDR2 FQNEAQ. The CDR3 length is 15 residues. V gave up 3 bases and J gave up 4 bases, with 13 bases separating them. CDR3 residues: CASSFSGSGNQPQHF. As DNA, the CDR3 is TGTGCCAGCAGCTTCTCGGGGTCGGGGAATCAGCCCCAGCATTTT.

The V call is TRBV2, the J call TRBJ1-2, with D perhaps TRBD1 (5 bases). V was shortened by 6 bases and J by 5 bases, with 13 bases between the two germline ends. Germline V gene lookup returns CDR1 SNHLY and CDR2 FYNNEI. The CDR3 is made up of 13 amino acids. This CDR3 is CASSLGGTYGYTF. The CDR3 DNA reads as TGTGCCAGCAGCTTGGGGGGGACTTATGGCTACACCTTC.

The CDR3 loop is CASSNPGQGSEKLFF. In DNA, the CDR3 is TGTGCCAGCAGCAACCCGGGACAGGGTAGTGAAAAACTGTTTTTT. The chain couples TRBV5-4 to TRBJ1-4; TRBD1 matches at 9 bases. Germline V lookup: CDR1 SGHNT, CDR2 YYREEE (reference sequence). The CDR3 is 15 residues long. The trim removed 4 bases at V and 7 bases at J, leaving 8 bases unmatched. The full variable domain, in which reference TRBV5-4 and TRBJ1-4 provide the parts outside the CDR3, is ETGVTQSPTHLIKTRGQQVTLRCSSQSGHNTVSWYQQALGQGPQFIFQYYREEENGRGNFPPRFSGLQFPNYSSELNVNALELDDSALYLCASSNPGQGSEKLFFGSGTQLSVL.

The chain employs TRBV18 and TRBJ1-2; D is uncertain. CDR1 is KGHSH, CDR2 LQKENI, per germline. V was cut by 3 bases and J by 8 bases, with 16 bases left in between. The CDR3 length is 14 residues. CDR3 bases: TGTGCCAGCTCACCTGGCACTATCGGTTCGGGCTACACCTTC. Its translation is CASSPGTIGSGYTF.

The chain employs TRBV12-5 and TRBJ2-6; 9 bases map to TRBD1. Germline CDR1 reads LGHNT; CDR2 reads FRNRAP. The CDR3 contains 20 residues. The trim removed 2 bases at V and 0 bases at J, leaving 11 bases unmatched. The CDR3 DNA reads TGTGCTAGTGGTTTGTTCCTCACCGGGACAGGGACCTCTGGGGCCAACGTCCTGACTTTC. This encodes CASGLFLTGTGTSGANVLTF. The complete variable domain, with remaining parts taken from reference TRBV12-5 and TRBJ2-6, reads DARVTQTPRHKVTEMGQEVTMRCQPILGHNTVFWYRQTMMQGLELLAYFRNRAPLDDSGMPKDRFSAEMPDATLATLKIQPSEPRDSAVYFCASGLFLTGTGTSGANVLTFGAGSRLTVL.

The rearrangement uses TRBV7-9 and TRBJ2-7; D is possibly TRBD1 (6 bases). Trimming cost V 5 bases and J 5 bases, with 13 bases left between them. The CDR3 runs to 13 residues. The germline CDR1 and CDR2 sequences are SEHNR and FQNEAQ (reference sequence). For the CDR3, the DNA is TGTGCCAGCAGCGTTGTTGGGGGCCACGAGCAGTACTTC. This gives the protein CASSVVGGHEQYF.

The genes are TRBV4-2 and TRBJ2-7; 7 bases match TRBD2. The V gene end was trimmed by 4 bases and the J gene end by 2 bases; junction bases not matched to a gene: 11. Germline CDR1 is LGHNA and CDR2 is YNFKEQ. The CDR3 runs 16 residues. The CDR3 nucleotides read TGTGCCAGCAGCCCAGCCCCTAGCGGAGGGACCTACGAGCAGTACTTC. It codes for CASSPAPSGGTYEQYF.

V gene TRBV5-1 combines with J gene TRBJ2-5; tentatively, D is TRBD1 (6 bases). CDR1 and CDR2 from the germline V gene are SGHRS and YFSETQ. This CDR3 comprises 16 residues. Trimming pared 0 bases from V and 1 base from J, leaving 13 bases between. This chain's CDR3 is CASSLEGGSSQETQYF. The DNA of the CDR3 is TGCGCCAGCAGCTTGGAAGGGGGTTCTTCCCAAGAGACCCAGTACTTC.

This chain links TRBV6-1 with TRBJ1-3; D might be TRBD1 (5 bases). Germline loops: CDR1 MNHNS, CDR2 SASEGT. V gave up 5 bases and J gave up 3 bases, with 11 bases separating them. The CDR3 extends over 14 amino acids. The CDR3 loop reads CASSPRGYGNTIYF. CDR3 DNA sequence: TGTGCCAGCAGTCCCCGGGGGTATGGAAACACCATATATTTT.

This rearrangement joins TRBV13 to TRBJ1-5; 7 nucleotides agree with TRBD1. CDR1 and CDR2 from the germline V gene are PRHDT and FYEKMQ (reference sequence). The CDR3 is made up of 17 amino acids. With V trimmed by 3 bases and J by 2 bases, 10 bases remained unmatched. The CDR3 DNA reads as TGTGCCAGCAGCTTGGGCACAGGGGTGGGGGGCAATCAGCCCCAGCATTTT. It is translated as CASSLGTGVGGNQPQHF.

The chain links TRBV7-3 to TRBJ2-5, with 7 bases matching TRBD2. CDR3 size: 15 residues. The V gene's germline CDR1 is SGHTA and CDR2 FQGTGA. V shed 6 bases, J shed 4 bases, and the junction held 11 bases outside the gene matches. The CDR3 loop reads CASSSSSGISETQYF. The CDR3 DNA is TGTGCCAGCAGTTCCTCCAGCGGGATATCAGAGACCCAGTACTTC.

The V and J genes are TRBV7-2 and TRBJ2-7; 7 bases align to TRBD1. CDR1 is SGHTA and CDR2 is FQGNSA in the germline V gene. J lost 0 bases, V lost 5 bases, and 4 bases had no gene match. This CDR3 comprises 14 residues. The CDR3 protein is CASSTDRPSYEQYF. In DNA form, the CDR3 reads TGTGCCAGCAGCACGGACAGGCCCTCCTACGAGCAGTACTTC. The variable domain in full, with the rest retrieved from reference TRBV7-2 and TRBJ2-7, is GAGVSQSPSNKVTEKGKDVELRCDPISGHTALYWYRQSLGQGLEFLIYFQGNSAPDKSGLPSDRFSAERTGGSVSTLTIQRTQQEDSAVYLCASSTDRPSYEQYFGPGTRLTVT.

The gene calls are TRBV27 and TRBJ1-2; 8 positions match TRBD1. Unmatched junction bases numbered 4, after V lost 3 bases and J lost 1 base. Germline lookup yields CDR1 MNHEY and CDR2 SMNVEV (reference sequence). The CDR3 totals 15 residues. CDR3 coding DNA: TGTGCCAGCAGTTTTTCAGGGGGCGGTAACTATGGCTACACCTTC. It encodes CASSFSGGGNYGYTF.

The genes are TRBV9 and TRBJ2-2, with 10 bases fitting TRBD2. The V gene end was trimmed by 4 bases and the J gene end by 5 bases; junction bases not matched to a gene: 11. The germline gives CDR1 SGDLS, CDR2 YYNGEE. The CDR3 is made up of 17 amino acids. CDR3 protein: CASSRDPSGRVTGELFF. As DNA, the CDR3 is TGTGCCAGCAGCCGAGACCCTAGCGGGAGAGTGACCGGGGAGCTGTTTTTT.